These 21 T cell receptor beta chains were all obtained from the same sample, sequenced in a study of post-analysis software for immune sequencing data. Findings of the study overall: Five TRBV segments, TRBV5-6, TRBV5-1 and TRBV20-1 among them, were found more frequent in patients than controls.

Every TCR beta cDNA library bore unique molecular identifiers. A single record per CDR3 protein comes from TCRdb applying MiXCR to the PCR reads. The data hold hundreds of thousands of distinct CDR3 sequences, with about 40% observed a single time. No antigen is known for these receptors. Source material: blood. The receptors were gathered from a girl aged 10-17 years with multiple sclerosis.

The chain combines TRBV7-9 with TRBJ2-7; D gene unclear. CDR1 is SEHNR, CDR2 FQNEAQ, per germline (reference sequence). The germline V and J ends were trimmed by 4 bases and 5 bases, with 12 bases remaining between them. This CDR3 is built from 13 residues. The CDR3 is CASSSTIVDEQYF. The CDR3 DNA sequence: TGTGCCAGCAGCTCAACCATTGTCGACGAGCAGTACTTC.

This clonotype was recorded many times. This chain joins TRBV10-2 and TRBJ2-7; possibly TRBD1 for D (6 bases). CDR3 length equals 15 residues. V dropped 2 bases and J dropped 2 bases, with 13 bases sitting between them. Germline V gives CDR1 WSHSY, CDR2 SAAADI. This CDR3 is CASSELGDTTYEQYF. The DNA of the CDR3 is TGCGCCAGCAGTGAGCTCGGGGACACTACCTACGAGCAGTACTTC.

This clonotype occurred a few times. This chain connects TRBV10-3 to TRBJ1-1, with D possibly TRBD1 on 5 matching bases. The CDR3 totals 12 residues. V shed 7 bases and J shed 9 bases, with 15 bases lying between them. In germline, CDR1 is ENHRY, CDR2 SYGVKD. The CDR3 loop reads CAIMGSRGKAFF. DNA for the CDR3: TGTGCCATCATGGGATCGAGGGGAAAAGCTTTCTTT.

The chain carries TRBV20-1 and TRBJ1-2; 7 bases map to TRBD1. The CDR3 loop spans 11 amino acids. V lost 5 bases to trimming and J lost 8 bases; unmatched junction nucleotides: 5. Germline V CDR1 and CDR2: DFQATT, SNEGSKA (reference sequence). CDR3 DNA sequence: TGCAGTGCTGGGACAGCCCTCGGCTACACCTTC. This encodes CSAGTALGYTF.

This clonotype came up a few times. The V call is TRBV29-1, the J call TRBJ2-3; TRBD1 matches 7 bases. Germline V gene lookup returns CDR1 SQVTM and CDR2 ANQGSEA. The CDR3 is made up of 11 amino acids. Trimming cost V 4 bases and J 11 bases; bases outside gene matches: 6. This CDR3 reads CSVVTGEVQYF. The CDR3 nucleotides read TGCAGCGTTGTTACAGGGGAAGTGCAGTATTTT.

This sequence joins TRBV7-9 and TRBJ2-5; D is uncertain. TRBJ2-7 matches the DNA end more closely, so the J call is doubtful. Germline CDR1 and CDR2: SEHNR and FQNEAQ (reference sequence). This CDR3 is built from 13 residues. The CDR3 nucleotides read TGTGCCAGCAGCTTATCCGCGTCTGGCGAGCAGTACTTC. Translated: CASSLSASGEQYF.

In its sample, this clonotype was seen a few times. CDR3 nucleotide sequence: TGTGCCAGCAGTTCCTCTAGCGGAGGGCTCGGGGATGAGCAGTACTTC. It translates to CASSSSSGGLGDEQYF. This rearrangement joins TRBV12-3 or TRBV12-4 to TRBJ2-5; 7 bases map to TRBD2. Trimming cost V 4 bases and J 11 bases; bases outside gene matches: 19. CDR3 size: 16 residues.

CDR3: CASSFLKTSAPAEQFF. The CDR3 bases are TGTGCCAGCAGCTTCCTGAAGACTAGCGCCCCCGCCGAGCAGTTCTTC. V usage is TRBV7-9 and J usage is TRBJ2-1; 8 nucleotides align to TRBD2. The CDR3 is made up of 16 amino acids. In germline, CDR1 is SEHNR, CDR2 FQNEAQ (reference sequence). Germline trimming cut 3 bases from V and 10 bases from J; bases unmatched to any gene: 14.

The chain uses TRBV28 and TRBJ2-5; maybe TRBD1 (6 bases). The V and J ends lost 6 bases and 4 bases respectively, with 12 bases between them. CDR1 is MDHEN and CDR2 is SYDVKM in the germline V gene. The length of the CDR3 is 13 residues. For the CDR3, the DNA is TGTGCCAGCAGGGACTGGGGGCGAGAGACCCAGTACTTC. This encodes CASRDWGRETQYF.

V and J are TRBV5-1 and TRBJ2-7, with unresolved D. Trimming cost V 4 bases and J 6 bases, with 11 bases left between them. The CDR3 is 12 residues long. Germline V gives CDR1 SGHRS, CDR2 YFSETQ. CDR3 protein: CASSVNSGEQYF. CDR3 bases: TGCGCCAGCAGCGTAAACAGTGGCGAGCAGTACTTC.

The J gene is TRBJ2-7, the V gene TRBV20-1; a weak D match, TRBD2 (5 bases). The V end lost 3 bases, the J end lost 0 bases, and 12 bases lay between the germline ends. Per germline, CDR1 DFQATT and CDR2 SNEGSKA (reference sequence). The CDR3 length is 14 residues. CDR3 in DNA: TGCAGTGCTAGTTCCGGGGTTAGCTCCTACGAGCAGTACTTC. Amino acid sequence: CSASSGVSSYEQYF.

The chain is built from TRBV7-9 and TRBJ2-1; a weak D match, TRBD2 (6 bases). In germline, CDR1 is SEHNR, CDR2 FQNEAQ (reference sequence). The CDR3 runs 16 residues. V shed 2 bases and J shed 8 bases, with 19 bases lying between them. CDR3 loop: CASSLRRGDFPHEQFF. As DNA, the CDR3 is TGTGCCAGCAGCTTAAGGCGGGGCGACTTTCCCCATGAGCAGTTCTTC.

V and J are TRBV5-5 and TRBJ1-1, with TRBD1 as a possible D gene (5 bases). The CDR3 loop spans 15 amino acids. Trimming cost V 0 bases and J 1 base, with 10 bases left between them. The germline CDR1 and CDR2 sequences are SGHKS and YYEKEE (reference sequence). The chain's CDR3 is CASSLAGGENTEAFF. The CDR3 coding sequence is TGTGCCAGCAGCTTGGCCGGAGGGGAGAACACTGAAGCTTTCTTT. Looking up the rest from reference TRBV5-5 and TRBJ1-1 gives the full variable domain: DAGVTQSPTHLIKTRGQQVTLRCSPISGHKSVSWYQQVLGQGPQFIFQYYEKEERGRGNFPDRFSARQFPNYSSELNVNALLLGDSALYLCASSLAGGENTEAFFGQGTRLTVV.

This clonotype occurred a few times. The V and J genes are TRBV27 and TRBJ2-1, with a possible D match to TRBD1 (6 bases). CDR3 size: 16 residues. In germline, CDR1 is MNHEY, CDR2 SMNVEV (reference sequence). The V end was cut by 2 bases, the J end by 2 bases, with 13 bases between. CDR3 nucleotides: TGTGCCAGCAGTTTACTTCCCGGACAGACCTACAATGAGCAGTTCTTC. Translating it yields CASSLLPGQTYNEQFF.

The CDR3 DNA reads TGCAGTGCAAAGTCCCCGCGGGGGCAAGGGTTCTACGAGCAGTACTTC. It is translated as CSAKSPRGQGFYEQYF. The chain recombines TRBV20-1 with TRBJ2-7, with D perhaps matching TRBD2 (7 bases). The V and J ends lost 6 bases and 3 bases respectively, with 24 bases between them. The CDR3 consists of 16 residues. Germline values: CDR1 DFQATT, CDR2 SNEGSKA (reference sequence).

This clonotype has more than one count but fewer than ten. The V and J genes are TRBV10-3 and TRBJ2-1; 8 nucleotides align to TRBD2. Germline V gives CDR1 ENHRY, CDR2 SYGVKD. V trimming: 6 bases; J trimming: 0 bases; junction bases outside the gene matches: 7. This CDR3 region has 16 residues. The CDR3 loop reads CAISPGTSGSYNEQFF. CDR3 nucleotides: TGTGCCATCAGCCCTGGGACTAGTGGCTCCTACAATGAGCAGTTCTTC.

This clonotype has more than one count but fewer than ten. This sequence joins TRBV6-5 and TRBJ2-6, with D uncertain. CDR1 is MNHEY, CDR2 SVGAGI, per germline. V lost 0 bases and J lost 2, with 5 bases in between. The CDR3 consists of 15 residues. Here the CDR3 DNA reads TGTGCCAGCAGTTACTCGCTAGCTGGGGCCAACGTCCTGACTTTC. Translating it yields CASSYSLAGANVLTF.

In nucleotides, the CDR3 is TGTGCCAGCAGCACGGGACTAGAGACAGATACGCAGTATTTT. This translates into CASSTGLETDTQYF. This chain links TRBV7-2 with TRBJ2-3; TRBD2 matches 8 bases. The CDR3 contains 14 residues. Germline assignment: CDR1 SGHTA and CDR2 FQGNSA. The V and J ends lost 5 bases and 3 bases, in that order; junction bases with no gene match: 4.

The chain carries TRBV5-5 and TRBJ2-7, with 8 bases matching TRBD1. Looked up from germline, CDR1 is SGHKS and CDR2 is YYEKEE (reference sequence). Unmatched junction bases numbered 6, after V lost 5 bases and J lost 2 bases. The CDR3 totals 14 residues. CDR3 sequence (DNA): TGTGCCAGCAGACGCACAGGGGGAGCCTACGAGCAGTACTTC. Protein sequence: CASRRTGGAYEQYF.

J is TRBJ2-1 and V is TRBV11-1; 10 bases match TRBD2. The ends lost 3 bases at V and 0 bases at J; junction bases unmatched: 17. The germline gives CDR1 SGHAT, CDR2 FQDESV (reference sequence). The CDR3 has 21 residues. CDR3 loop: CASSFPRLSSGGASSYNEQFF. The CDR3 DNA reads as TGTGCCAGCAGCTTCCCAAGGTTATCGAGCGGGGGGGCCAGCTCCTACAATGAGCAGTTCTTC.

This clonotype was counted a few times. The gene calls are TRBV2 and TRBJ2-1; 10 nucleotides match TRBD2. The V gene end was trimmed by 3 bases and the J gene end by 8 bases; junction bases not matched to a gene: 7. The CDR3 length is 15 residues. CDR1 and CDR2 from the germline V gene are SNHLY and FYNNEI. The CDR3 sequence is CASSEASGSLDEQFF. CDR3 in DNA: TGTGCCAGCAGTGAGGCTAGCGGGAGTCTCGATGAGCAGTTCTTC.